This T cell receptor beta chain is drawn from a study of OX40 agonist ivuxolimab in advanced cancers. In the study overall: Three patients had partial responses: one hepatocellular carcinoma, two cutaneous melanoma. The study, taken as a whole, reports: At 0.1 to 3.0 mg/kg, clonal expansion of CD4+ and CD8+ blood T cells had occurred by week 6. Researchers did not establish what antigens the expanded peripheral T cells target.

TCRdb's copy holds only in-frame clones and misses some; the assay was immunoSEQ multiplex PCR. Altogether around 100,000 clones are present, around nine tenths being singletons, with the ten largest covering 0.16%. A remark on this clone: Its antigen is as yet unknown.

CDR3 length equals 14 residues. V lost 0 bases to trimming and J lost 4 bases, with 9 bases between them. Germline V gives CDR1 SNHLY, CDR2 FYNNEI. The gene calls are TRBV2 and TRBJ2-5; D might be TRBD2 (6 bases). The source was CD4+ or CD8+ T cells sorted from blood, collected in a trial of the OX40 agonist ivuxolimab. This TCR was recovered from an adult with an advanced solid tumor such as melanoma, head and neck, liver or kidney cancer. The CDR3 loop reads CASSEALGGETQYF. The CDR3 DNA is TGTGCCAGCAGTGAAGCGTTGGGGGGAGAGACCCAGTACTTC.